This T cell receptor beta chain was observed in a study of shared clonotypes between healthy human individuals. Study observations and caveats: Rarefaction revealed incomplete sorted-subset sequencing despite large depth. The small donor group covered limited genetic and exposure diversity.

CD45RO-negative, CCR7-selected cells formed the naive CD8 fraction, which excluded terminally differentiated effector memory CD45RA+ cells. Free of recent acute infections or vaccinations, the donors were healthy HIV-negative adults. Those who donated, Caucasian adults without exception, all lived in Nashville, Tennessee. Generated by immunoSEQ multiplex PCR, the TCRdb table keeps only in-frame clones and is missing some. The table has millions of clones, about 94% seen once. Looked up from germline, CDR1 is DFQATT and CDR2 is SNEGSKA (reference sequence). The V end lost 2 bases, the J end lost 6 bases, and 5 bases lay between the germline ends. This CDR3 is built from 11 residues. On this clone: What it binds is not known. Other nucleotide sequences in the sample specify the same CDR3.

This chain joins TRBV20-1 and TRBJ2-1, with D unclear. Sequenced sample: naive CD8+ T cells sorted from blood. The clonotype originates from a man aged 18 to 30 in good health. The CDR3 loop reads CSARLVNEQFF. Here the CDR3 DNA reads TGCAGTGCTAGACTAGTCAATGAGCAGTTCTTC.